This is a list of T cell receptor beta chains from one sample in a study of cytomegalovirus exposure and HLA in healthy donors. Clones were read by immunoSEQ multiplex PCR, and TCRdb kept only the in-frame ones, dropping some. The repertoire table contains some 150,000 clones. Specimen: PBMCs. The receptor source for this set is a man aged 40-50 years in good health and CMV-seronegative. The CDR3 runs from the conserved cysteine through the conserved F or W. D genes are given only for firm matches.

J: TRBJ1-2; V: TRBV4-3; D: NA; CDR3: CASSQDPGAAGYTF; DNA: TGCGCCAGCAGCCAAGATCCAGGGGCCGCTGGCTACACCTTC
J: TRBJ2-1; V: TRBV7-2; D: TRBD2; CDR3: CASSPRQAGGPNEQFF; DNA: TGTGCCAGCAGCCCCCGTCAGGCGGGGGGGCCTAATGAGCAGTTCTTC
J: TRBJ2-5; V: TRBV19; D: TRBD2; CDR3: CASSNRQVGGDDQYF; DNA: TGTGCCAGTAGTAATCGACAGGTCGGGGGGGATGACCAGTACTTC
J: TRBJ2-1; V: TRBV9; D: NA; CDR3: CASGGTLGNEQFF; DNA: TGTGCCTCTGGAGGGACTTTGGGCAATGAGCAGTTCTTC
J: TRBJ2-7; V: TRBV7-2; D: TRBD2; CDR3: CASSLAGGGAGEQYF; DNA: TGTGCCAGCAGCTTAGCGGGCGGGGGGGCAGGTGAGCAGTACTTC
J: TRBJ2-3; V: TRBV19; D: TRBD2; CDR3: CASSIAGGGDTQYF; DNA: TGTGCCAGTAGTATAGCGGGGGGTGGAGATACGCAGTATTTT
J: TRBJ1-2; V: TRBV9; D: NA; CDR3: CASSGTGQPNYGYTF; DNA: TGTGCCAGCAGCGGTACCGGACAGCCCAACTATGGCTACACCTTC
J: TRBJ1-5; V: TRBV6-6; D: NA; CDR3: CASRPTEYSNQPQHF; DNA: TGTGCCAGCAGGCCCACCGAGTATAGCAATCAGCCCCAGCATTTT
J: TRBJ2-1; V: TRBV7-6; D: TRBD2; CDR3: CASSLGTSGNEQFF; DNA: TGTGCCAGCAGCCTCGGGACTAGCGGGAATGAGCAGTTCTTC
J: TRBJ2-2; V: TRBV7-2; D: TRBD1; CDR3: CASSFDRAGELFF; DNA: TGTGCCAGCAGCTTTGACAGGGCCGGGGAGCTGTTTTTT
J: TRBJ2-7; V: TRBV7-7; D: TRBD2; CDR3: CASSFFGGGYEQYF; DNA: TGTGCCAGCAGCTTTTTCGGGGGGGGGTACGAGCAGTACTTC
J: TRBJ2-7; V: TRBV5-1; D: TRBD1; CDR3: CASSTGQGSYEQYF; DNA: TGCGCCAGCAGCACTGGACAGGGCTCCTACGAGCAGTACTTC
J: TRBJ1-1; V: TRBV5-4; D: NA; CDR3: CASSLAKDARGEAFF; DNA: TGTGCCAGCAGCTTGGCCAAGGACGCCAGGGGTGAAGCTTTCTTT
J: TRBJ2-7; V: TRBV9; D: NA; CDR3: CASSVGEGLTYEQYF; DNA: TGTGCCAGCAGCGTAGGAGAGGGCTTAACCTACGAGCAGTACTTC
J: TRBJ2-4; V: TRBV12-5; D: TRBD1; CDR3: CASGPVGQGQNIQYF; DNA: TGTGCTAGTGGTCCTGTGGGACAGGGGCAAAACATTCAGTACTTC
J: TRBJ1-1; V: TRBV19; D: NA; CDR3: CASSIAAGIMNTEAFF; DNA: TGTGCCAGTAGTATAGCGGCAGGGATCATGAACACTGAAGCTTTCTTT
J: TRBJ2-5; V: TRBV7-9; D: NA; CDR3: CASSSGGTVAETQYF; DNA: TGTGCCAGCAGCTCTGGGGGGACTGTAGCTGAGACCCAGTACTTC
J: TRBJ1-1; V: TRBV4-2; D: NA; CDR3: CASSQWPGGTEAFF; DNA: TGTGCCAGCAGCCAATGGCCGGGGGGCACTGAAGCTTTCTTT
J: TRBJ2-7; V: TRBV18; D: TRBD2; CDR3: CASTGASGGPYEQYF; DNA: TGTGCCAGCACTGGTGCTAGCGGGGGCCCCTACGAGCAGTACTTC
J: TRBJ2-3; V: TRBV7-2; D: NA; CDR3: CASRSYGVVTDTQYF; DNA: TGTGCCAGCAGATCGTACGGAGTCGTCACAGATACGCAGTATTTT
J: TRBJ1-6; V: TRBV7-9; D: NA; CDR3: CVSSLVQGGNSPLHF; DNA: TGTGTCAGCAGCTTAGTACAGGGTGGGAATTCACCCCTCCACTTT
J: TRBJ1-4; V: TRBV4-3; D: NA; CDR3: CASSQQGDEKLFF; DNA: TGCGCCAGCAGCCAGCAGGGCGATGAAAAACTGTTTTTT
J: TRBJ1-6; V: TRBV7-9; D: NA; CDR3: CASSLQNNSPLHF; DNA: TGTGCCAGCAGCTTACAAAATAATTCACCCCTCCACTTT
J: TRBJ2-7; V: TRBV6-1; D: NA; CDR3: CASSERSSYEQYF; DNA: TGTGCCAGCAGTGAAAGGAGCTCCTACGAGCAGTACTTC
J: TRBJ1-1; V: TRBV5-6; D: TRBD1; CDR3: CASSSRQGLNTEAFF; DNA: TGTGCCAGCAGCTCACGACAGGGGCTGAACACTGAAGCTTTCTTT
J: TRBJ1-5; V: TRBV19; D: NA; CDR3: CASSIDLRGQPQHF; DNA: TGTGCCAGTAGTATAGATCTCAGGGGTCAGCCCCAGCATTTT
J: TRBJ1-2; V: TRBV7-2; D: NA; CDR3: CASSLFPGANYGYTF; DNA: TGTGCCAGCAGCTTATTTCCAGGGGCTAACTATGGCTACACCTTC
J: TRBJ2-7; V: TRBV19; D: TRBD1; CDR3: CASRRGTGNYEQYF; DNA: TGTGCCAGTCGACGGGGGACAGGGAACTACGAGCAGTACTTC
J: TRBJ2-7; V: TRBV5-1; D: TRBD1; CDR3: CASSPTGGEYEQYF; DNA: TGCGCCAGCAGCCCGACAGGGGGTGAATACGAGCAGTACTTC
J: TRBJ1-1; V: TRBV7-3; D: NA; CDR3: CASSILTGGEAFF; DNA: TGTGCCAGCAGCATCCTCACGGGGGGAGAAGCTTTCTTT
J: TRBJ1-2; V: TRBV10-3; D: TRBD1; CDR3: CAITTGDTNYGYTF; DNA: TGTGCCATCACCACAGGGGATACTAACTATGGCTACACCTTC
J: TRBJ1-5; V: TRBV5-1; D: NA; CDR3: CASSLVPGNQPQHF; DNA: TGCGCCAGCAGCTTGGTACCGGGGAATCAGCCCCAGCATTTT
J: TRBJ1-2; V: TRBV5-1; D: TRBD1; CDR3: CASSPWTGRIKGVYGYTF; DNA: TGCGCCAGCAGCCCGTGGACAGGGCGCATCAAGGGGGTGTATGGCTACACCTTC
J: TRBJ2-7; V: TRBV23-1; D: TRBD1; CDR3: CASSQSSCTGVTYEQYF; DNA: TGCGCCAGCAGTCAATCGTCTTGCACAGGGGTAACCTACGAGCAGTACTTC
J: TRBJ1-5; V: TRBV11-2; D: NA; CDR3: CASSSDTGLRQPQHF; DNA: TGTGCCAGCAGCTCCGACACAGGGTTGCGACAGCCCCAGCATTTT
J: TRBJ2-6; V: TRBV25-1; D: NA; CDR3: CAAGTGANVLTF; DNA: TGTGCCGCCGGTACTGGGGCCAACGTCCTGACTTTC
J: TRBJ2-6; V: TRBV5-1; D: NA; CDR3: CASSLAAATSGANVLTF; DNA: TGCGCCAGCAGCTTGGCGGCGGCGACCTCTGGGGCCAACGTCCTGACTTTC
J: TRBJ2-4; V: TRBV6-1; D: TRBD2; CDR3: CASSEALLAGAKNIQYF; DNA: TGTGCCAGCAGTGAAGCTCTACTAGCGGGGGCAAAAAACATTCAGTACTTC
J: TRBJ2-5; V: TRBV7-6; D: TRBD1; CDR3: CASSLATAGQGGETQYF; DNA: TGTGCCAGCAGCTTAGCGACCGCGGGACAGGGGGGAGAGACCCAGTACTTC
J: TRBJ2-5; V: TRBV7-9; D: NA; CDR3: CASSFSLETQYF; DNA: TGTGCCAGCAGCTTTTCTTTAGAGACCCAGTACTTC
J: TRBJ2-1; V: TRBV6-1; D: NA; CDR3: CASSLDYNEQFF; DNA: TGTGCCAGCAGCCTAGACTACAATGAGCAGTTCTTC
J: TRBJ1-2; V: TRBV7-9; D: TRBD1; CDR3: CASSSTGETNYGYTF; DNA: TGTGCCAGCAGCTCGACAGGGGAAACTAACTATGGCTACACCTTC
J: TRBJ1-5; V: TRBV28; D: NA; CDR3: CASSFRPQHF; DNA: TGTGCCAGCAGTTTTAGGCCCCAGCATTTT
J: TRBJ1-1; V: TRBV5-1; D: TRBD1; CDR3: CASSYPDRATEAFF; DNA: TGCGCCAGCAGCTACCCGGACAGGGCCACTGAAGCTTTCTTT
J: TRBJ1-5; V: TRBV19; D: TRBD1; CDR3: CASMGTGGKQPQHF; DNA: TGTGCCAGTATGGGGACAGGGGGTAAGCAGCCCCAGCATTTT
J: TRBJ2-1; V: TRBV6-6; D: TRBD1; CDR3: CASSSPGQAYNEQFF; DNA: TGTGCCAGCAGCTCCCCGGGACAGGCCTACAATGAGCAGTTCTTC
J: TRBJ2-5; V: TRBV7-6; D: NA; CDR3: CASSPTSGVQETQYF; DNA: TGTGCCAGCAGCCCTACGTCAGGGGTCCAAGAGACCCAGTACTTC
J: TRBJ2-3; V: TRBV9; D: NA; CDR3: CASSTSGGSSTDTQYF; DNA: TGTGCCAGCAGCACCTCTGGCGGGTCTAGCACAGATACGCAGTATTTT
J: TRBJ2-7; V: TRBV18; D: NA; CDR3: CASSGSGYEQYF; DNA: TGTGCCAGCTCCGGGTCCGGCTACGAGCAGTACTTC
J: TRBJ2-7; V: TRBV5-1; D: TRBD1; CDR3: CASSLGQQGTYEQYF; DNA: TGCGCCAGCAGCTTGGGGCAACAGGGGACCTACGAGCAGTACTTC
J: TRBJ1-2; V: TRBV5-1; D: NA; CDR3: CASSGGDLSPYGYTF; DNA: TGCGCCAGCAGCGGGGGGGACCTAAGTCCGTATGGCTACACCTTC
J: TRBJ2-7; V: TRBV19; D: NA; CDR3: CASSIGAWTASSYEQYF; DNA: TGTGCCAGTAGTATAGGGGCCTGGACAGCAAGTTCCTACGAGCAGTACTTC
J: TRBJ1-2; V: TRBV18; D: NA; CDR3: CASSVEKTGFYGYTF; DNA: TGTGCCAGCTCCGTAGAGAAGACTGGGTTCTATGGCTACACCTTC
J: TRBJ2-1; V: TRBV6-6; D: TRBD2; CDR3: CASSLAGGVSYNEQFF; DNA: TGTGCCAGCAGTTTAGCGGGGGGGGTCTCCTACAATGAGCAGTTCTTC
J: TRBJ2-7; V: TRBV18; D: TRBD1; CDR3: CASSSPRDRLTYEQYF; DNA: TGTGCCAGCTCATCACCCCGGGACAGACTAACCTACGAGCAGTACTTC
J: TRBJ2-3; V: TRBV2; D: NA; CDR3: CASGTRGDTQYF; DNA: TGTGCCAGCGGTACCAGGGGAGATACGCAGTATTTT
J: TRBJ2-2; V: TRBV6-6; D: TRBD1; CDR3: CASSHGQGNGELFF; DNA: TGTGCCAGCAGTCACGGACAGGGTAACGGGGAGCTGTTTTTT
J: TRBJ2-7; V: TRBV5-1; D: NA; CDR3: CASSQGGQGGIEQYF; DNA: TGCGCCAGCAGCCAGGGGGGTCAGGGGGGAATCGAGCAGTACTTC
J: TRBJ2-7; V: TRBV4-1; D: NA; CDR3: CASSPRVSYEQYF; DNA: TGCGCCAGCTCCCCACGGGTTTCCTACGAGCAGTACTTC
J: TRBJ1-5; V: TRBV27; D: NA; CDR3: CASRQGSNQPQHF; DNA: TGTGCCAGCAGGCAGGGTAGCAATCAGCCCCAGCATTTT